Reported below is one TCR beta chain. Antigen unknown. Assay: immunoSEQ multiplex PCR; the TCRdb copy retains only in-frame clones and omits some. The sample has some 54,000 clones, roughly 81% seen once. The germline V and J ends were trimmed by 4 bases and 1 base, with 8 bases remaining between them. The CDR3 loop spans 14 amino acids. Germline lookup yields CDR1 MNHNS and CDR2 SASEGT. These data are taken from a study of OX40 agonist ivuxolimab in advanced cancers. At the level of the study: Cohort: roughly 79% men, mean age approximately 66, aged roughly 20 to 79. Regarding the study as a whole: Relative to CD4+, CD8+ T cells held more expanded clones on average. The authors also found low normalized T-cell clonal expansion in some nonresponders.

Sequencing was performed on CD4+ or CD8+ T cells sorted from blood, taken in a trial of the OX40 agonist ivuxolimab. This chain joins TRBV6-1 and TRBJ1-3; a weak D match, TRBD1 (6 bases). The sequence came from an adult with an advanced solid tumor such as melanoma, head and neck, liver or kidney cancer. The CDR3 DNA follows: TGTGCCAGCAGTGCGGGGGCGTCTGGAAACACCATATATTTT. Protein sequence: CASSAGASGNTIYF.